The rows below give T cell receptor beta chains drawn from one sample of a study of cytotoxic CD8 clonotypes in ibrutinib-treated CLL. Here immunoSEQ multiplex PCR was the method, and the copy in TCRdb shows in-frame clones only, minus some. This sample yields around 160,000 clones, of which around nine tenths are seen a single time; more than 2.5% belongs to the top ten. Source: PBMCs, taken at disease progression, from a patient treated with ibrutinib. These TCRs come from a human donor with chronic lymphocytic leukemia. The conserved cysteine and the conserved F or W are not part of the CDR3 here. The D gene is left open where the match is weak. Part of the rows lack a size; the others show once, few, many or a class for expanded clones.

clone_size: .; v_call: TRBV28; j_call: TRBJ2-6; d_call: .; cdr3_aa: ASRDSGANVLT
clone_size: .; v_call: TRBV28; j_call: TRBJ2-1; d_call: TRBD2; cdr3_aa: ASSSPSSGTGSNEQF
clone_size: .; v_call: TRBV28; j_call: TRBJ1-5; d_call: TRBD1; cdr3_aa: ATRDRSNQPQH
clone_size: .; v_call: TRBV28; j_call: TRBJ2-1; d_call: TRBD2; cdr3_aa: ASLPGTSGLYHEQF
clone_size: .; v_call: TRBV7-3; j_call: TRBJ1-1; d_call: .; cdr3_aa: ASSVQGGTEAF
clone_size: .; v_call: TRBV10-1; j_call: TRBJ2-1; d_call: TRBD2; cdr3_aa: ATGRAGESEQF
clone_size: .; v_call: TRBV11-3; j_call: TRBJ2-3; d_call: TRBD2; cdr3_aa: ASSLGLATDTQY
clone_size: few; v_call: TRBV9; j_call: TRBJ2-2; d_call: .; cdr3_aa: ASDGRGTGELF
clone_size: .; v_call: TRBV29-1; j_call: TRBJ2-3; d_call: TRBD2; cdr3_aa: SVEGIQRETDTQY
clone_size: .; v_call: TRBV4-1; j_call: TRBJ2-7; d_call: TRBD2; cdr3_aa: ASSQDALADLLHEQY
clone_size: .; v_call: TRBV2; j_call: TRBJ2-4; d_call: .; cdr3_aa: ASSGRQPQPKNIQY
clone_size: .; v_call: TRBV19; j_call: TRBJ2-3; d_call: TRBD1; cdr3_aa: ASSMGQGADTQY
clone_size: .; v_call: TRBV7-3; j_call: TRBJ2-5; d_call: .; cdr3_aa: ASSPAPGVRETQY
clone_size: .; v_call: TRBV5-1; j_call: TRBJ1-2; d_call: .; cdr3_aa: ASSLDGTPYGYT
clone_size: .; v_call: TRBV28; j_call: TRBJ1-2; d_call: TRBD1; cdr3_aa: ASTSPRDSGGYGYT
clone_size: .; v_call: TRBV9; j_call: TRBJ1-4; d_call: TRBD1; cdr3_aa: ASSVTDRGEKLF
clone_size: .; v_call: TRBV7-3; j_call: TRBJ2-1; d_call: .; cdr3_aa: ASSGAGSSYNEQF
clone_size: .; v_call: TRBV4-3; j_call: TRBJ2-2; d_call: .; cdr3_aa: ASSQVIGGTGELF
clone_size: .; v_call: TRBV2; j_call: TRBJ2-7; d_call: .; cdr3_aa: ASSVSGEGDTYEQY
clone_size: .; v_call: TRBV11-2; j_call: TRBJ2-5; d_call: .; cdr3_aa: ASSHYGADLSETQY
clone_size: .; v_call: TRBV7-8; j_call: TRBJ1-2; d_call: TRBD1; cdr3_aa: ASSPRQGTDYGYT
clone_size: .; v_call: TRBV5-1; j_call: TRBJ2-3; d_call: .; cdr3_aa: ASSLNADTQY
clone_size: few; v_call: TRBV10-3; j_call: TRBJ1-1; d_call: TRBD1; cdr3_aa: AISEPWTGSNTEAF
clone_size: .; v_call: TRBV7-2; j_call: TRBJ2-7; d_call: .; cdr3_aa: ASRYRPYSYEQY
clone_size: .; v_call: TRBV19; j_call: TRBJ1-2; d_call: .; cdr3_aa: ASSITGIRDYGYT
clone_size: .; v_call: TRBV7-3; j_call: TRBJ2-7; d_call: TRBD2; cdr3_aa: ASSLTRGEAYEQY
clone_size: .; v_call: TRBV5-1; j_call: TRBJ2-2; d_call: .; cdr3_aa: ASKDSSNTGELF
clone_size: once; v_call: TRBV10-3; j_call: TRBJ1-1; d_call: .; cdr3_aa: AISRDGREAF
clone_size: .; v_call: TRBV11-3; j_call: TRBJ1-1; d_call: .; cdr3_aa: ASSLDPGRGNTEAF
clone_size: .; v_call: TRBV7-9; j_call: TRBJ2-7; d_call: .; cdr3_aa: ASSRSEGASEQY
clone_size: .; v_call: TRBV30; j_call: TRBJ2-5; d_call: TRBD1; cdr3_aa: AWSRTGVIVETQY
clone_size: .; v_call: TRBV7-2; j_call: TRBJ2-7; d_call: TRBD2; cdr3_aa: ASSSRGKIGGSVNYEQY
clone_size: .; v_call: TRBV2; j_call: .; d_call: .; cdr3_aa: ASSEVNVANTGELF
clone_size: .; v_call: TRBV30; j_call: TRBJ1-2; d_call: .; cdr3_aa: AWSPGSWSHGYT
clone_size: .; v_call: TRBV7-2; j_call: TRBJ2-2; d_call: .; cdr3_aa: ASSLSAGELF
clone_size: .; v_call: TRBV5-6; j_call: TRBJ2-3; d_call: TRBD1; cdr3_aa: ASSQSRMYGTGNY
clone_size: .; v_call: TRBV6-1; j_call: TRBJ1-1; d_call: .; cdr3_aa: ASPTRGGTEAF
clone_size: .; v_call: TRBV18; j_call: TRBJ2-5; d_call: .; cdr3_aa: ASSPLETQY
clone_size: .; v_call: TRBV2; j_call: TRBJ1-1; d_call: .; cdr3_aa: ASSTRWDTEAF
clone_size: .; v_call: TRBV5-1; j_call: TRBJ2-1; d_call: TRBD2; cdr3_aa: ASSLGLAGGSIIQNNEQF
clone_size: .; v_call: TRBV7-9; j_call: TRBJ1-2; d_call: .; cdr3_aa: ASSLSVVSDPNYGYT
clone_size: .; v_call: TRBV9; j_call: TRBJ2-3; d_call: TRBD2; cdr3_aa: ASSVVAGRTDTQY
clone_size: .; v_call: TRBV27; j_call: TRBJ2-7; d_call: TRBD1; cdr3_aa: ASSLGTGGFEQY
clone_size: .; v_call: TRBV5-1; j_call: TRBJ2-3; d_call: .; cdr3_aa: ASSLESATDTQY
clone_size: .; v_call: TRBV19; j_call: TRBJ1-5; d_call: .; cdr3_aa: ASSMGVHQPQH
clone_size: once; v_call: TRBV5-1; j_call: TRBJ2-7; d_call: .; cdr3_aa: ASRQVTGPYEQY
clone_size: .; v_call: TRBV6-1; j_call: TRBJ2-5; d_call: TRBD2; cdr3_aa: ASSALTSGQETQY
clone_size: .; v_call: TRBV5-6; j_call: TRBJ2-7; d_call: TRBD1; cdr3_aa: ASRGAGQGIREQY
clone_size: .; v_call: TRBV9; j_call: TRBJ1-1; d_call: .; cdr3_aa: ASSRLMNTEAF
clone_size: .; v_call: TRBV6-5; j_call: TRBJ2-3; d_call: TRBD2; cdr3_aa: ASSYVSGRYSDTQY
clone_size: once; v_call: TRBV19; j_call: TRBJ2-7; d_call: TRBD1; cdr3_aa: ASSIAPTGTGIFYEQY
clone_size: .; v_call: TRBV7-9; j_call: TRBJ2-3; d_call: .; cdr3_aa: ASTQAGAISADTQY
clone_size: .; v_call: TRBV5-4; j_call: TRBJ1-1; d_call: .; cdr3_aa: ASRPGLNTEAF
clone_size: .; v_call: TRBV12-5; j_call: TRBJ2-1; d_call: .; cdr3_aa: ASGLRDGLNEQF
clone_size: .; v_call: TRBV21-1; j_call: TRBJ2-2; d_call: .; cdr3_aa: ASEVPVNGELF
clone_size: .; v_call: TRBV5-1; j_call: TRBJ1-1; d_call: .; cdr3_aa: ASSLGEGGSGTEAF
clone_size: .; v_call: TRBV7-9; j_call: TRBJ1-1; d_call: .; cdr3_aa: ASRGEGNTEAF
clone_size: .; v_call: TRBV19; j_call: TRBJ2-2; d_call: .; cdr3_aa: ASKPGDLNTGELF
clone_size: .; v_call: TRBV19; j_call: TRBJ2-4; d_call: .; cdr3_aa: ASSIDGAKNIQY